One and the same sample provided the 27 T cell receptor beta chains below, sequenced in a study of blood T cell repertoires in COVID-19. Only in-frame clones appear in the TCRdb table, and some are missing; sequencing was by immunoSEQ multiplex PCR. This sample has 85,000 to 100,000 clones, with approximately 85% found just once. The sample comprised peripheral blood. The source is a man in his fifties or sixties with acute or convalescent COVID-19.

The V and J genes are TRBV7-8 and TRBJ1-2; TRBD1 agrees at 8 bases. Trimming cost V 4 bases and J 4 bases; bases outside gene matches: 8. The CDR3 consists of 15 residues. Germline V gives CDR1 SGHVS, CDR2 FQNEAQ. The CDR3 sequence is CASSSTDRGGYGYTF. CDR3 nucleotide sequence: TGTGCCAGCAGCTCGACCGACAGGGGAGGCTATGGCTACACCTTC.

The chain recombines TRBV9 with TRBJ1-2; 7 positions agree with TRBD1. The trim removed 4 bases at V and 3 bases at J, leaving 12 bases unmatched. Germline V CDR1 and CDR2: SGDLS, YYNGEE. The CDR3 loop spans 16 amino acids. CDR3 sequence reads: CASSPAQGQQYYGYTF. In DNA, the CDR3 is TGTGCCAGCAGCCCCGCCCAGGGACAGCAGTACTATGGCTACACCTTC.

This clone occurred once. The gene calls are TRBV9 and TRBJ2-7; 7 nucleotides align to TRBD2. The V and J ends lost 3 bases and 2 bases, in that order; junction bases with no gene match: 8. Germline CDR1 SGDLS, CDR2 YYNGEE. The CDR3 sequence is 15 residues long. As DNA, the CDR3 is TGTGCCAGCAGCGAGCCTCCGGGAGGACCCTACGAGCAGTACTTC. This codes for CASSEPPGGPYEQYF.

The chain carries TRBV29-1 and TRBJ2-3, with TRBD1 matching over 8 bases. CDR3 size: 14 residues. Germline V CDR1 and CDR2: SQVTM, ANQGSEA. The V and J ends lost 0 bases and 4 bases, in that order; junction bases with no gene match: 3. CDR3 in amino acids: CSVEETGDPDTQYF. CDR3 coding DNA: TGCAGCGTTGAAGAGACAGGGGACCCAGATACGCAGTATTTT.

The table lists this clone with a count of one. The chain links TRBV29-1 to TRBJ2-2; D possibly corresponds to TRBD2 (6 bases). The CDR3 sequence is 11 residues long. Trimming took off 7 bases at V and 5 bases at J, with 8 bases between the two ends. The germline V gene has CDR1 SQVTM and CDR2 ANQGSEA. CDR3 region: CSGRGTGELFF. The CDR3 nucleotides read TGCAGCGGGAGGGGTACCGGGGAGCTGTTTTTT.

The rearrangement joins TRBV5-1 to TRBJ2-7; 11 bases map to TRBD2. The CDR3 contains 17 residues. After removal of 0 bases from V and 2 bases from J, the junction contained 7 bases not matched to a gene. The germline V gene has CDR1 SGHRS and CDR2 YFSETQ. CDR3 bases: TGCGCCAGCAGCTTGGGGGTCGGGACTAGCGGTACCTACGAGCAGTACTTC. It yields the protein CASSLGVGTSGTYEQYF.

This chain connects TRBV10-3 to TRBJ1-2; 10 bases are a match to TRBD1. Looked up from germline, CDR1 is ENHRY and CDR2 is SYGVKD. Trimming took 0 bases from V and 5 from J; bases not matched to a gene: 0. The CDR3 runs 14 residues. The CDR3 DNA sequence: TGTGCCATCAGTGAGTCGGGACAGGGGTATGGCTACACCTTC. Its translation: CAISESGQGYGYTF.

This sequence joins TRBV5-1 and TRBJ1-1; possibly TRBD1 for D (5 bases). V was cut by 0 bases and J by 0 bases, with 12 bases left in between. This CDR3 comprises 16 residues. Germline CDR1 SGHRS, CDR2 YFSETQ. The CDR3 DNA sequence: TGCGCCAGCAGCTTGGTGGGGGGGAGTCTGAACACTGAAGCTTTCTTT. Protein product: CASSLVGGSLNTEAFF. The variable domain in full, with the rest retrieved from reference TRBV5-1 and TRBJ1-1, is KAGVTQTPRYLIKTRGQQVTLSCSPISGHRSVSWYQQTPGQGLQFLFEYFSETQRNKGNFPGRFSGRQFSNSRSEMNVSTLELGDSALYLCASSLVGGSLNTEAFFGQGTRLTVV.

The chain is built from TRBV4-3 and TRBJ1-2, with TRBD1 as a possible D gene (6 bases). With 6 bases removed from V and 4 bases from J, the gap between germline ends came to 18 bases. Germline CDR1 LGHNA, CDR2 YSLEER. The CDR3 runs 15 residues. The CDR3 is CASSLSRGGGYGYTF. Here the CDR3 DNA reads TGCGCCAGCAGTCTGTCCAGGGGTGGCGGCTATGGCTACACCTTC.

The sample holds one count of this clone. The CDR3 DNA reads TGCGCCAGCAGCCCACCGGGACAGCGCCTCGGGGCCAACGTCCTGACTTTC. Translation gives CASSPPGQRLGANVLTF. The V and J genes are TRBV5-1 and TRBJ2-6, with 7 bases identical to TRBD1. CDR1 and CDR2 (germline): SGHRS, YFSETQ. With 4 bases clipped from V and 4 bases from J, the junction kept 11 bases outside the gene matches. The length of the CDR3 is 17 residues.

This clone was seen a handful of times. CDR3 region: CASSLGGLAPYEQYF. The CDR3 region has the DNA TGCGCCAGCAGCCTGGGGGGGCTGGCCCCCTACGAGCAGTACTTC. V gene TRBV5-1 combines with J gene TRBJ2-7, with D possibly being TRBD2 (7 bases). V lost 4 bases to trimming and J lost 2 bases, with 16 bases between them. CDR1 is SGHRS and CDR2 is YFSETQ in the germline V gene. CDR3 size: 15 residues. The variable domain in full, with the rest retrieved from reference TRBV5-1 and TRBJ2-7, is KAGVTQTPRYLIKTRGQQVTLSCSPISGHRSVSWYQQTPGQGLQFLFEYFSETQRNKGNFPGRFSGRQFSNSRSEMNVSTLELGDSALYLCASSLGGLAPYEQYFGPGTRLTVT.

V usage is TRBV6-6 and J usage is TRBJ2-3; 12 bases are a match to TRBD2. V was clipped by 6 bases and J by 0 bases; unmatched bases: 4. The CDR3 sequence is 16 residues long. CDR1 is MNHNY, CDR2 SVGAGI, per germline (reference sequence). The CDR3 loop reads CASRLTSGGSTDTQYF. The CDR3 DNA sequence: TGTGCCAGCAGGTTGACTAGCGGGGGAAGCACAGATACGCAGTATTTT.

The J gene is TRBJ1-1, the V gene TRBV4-1; no clear D gene. The ends were cut back, 4 bases at V and 4 bases at J, with 19 bases in the middle. Germline V gene sequence: CDR1 MGHRA, CDR2 YSYEKL. The CDR3 contains 16 residues. CDR3 coding DNA: TGCGCCAGCAGCCCCCAGGAGGGCGGGTACGGCACTGAAGCTTTCTTT. The encoded protein is CASSPQEGGYGTEAFF.

The chain carries TRBV4-1 and TRBJ1-2; D is undetermined. With 3 bases removed from V and 5 bases from J, the gap between germline ends came to 16 bases. This CDR3 region has 15 residues. The germline V gene encodes CDR1 MGHRA and CDR2 YSYEKL. The CDR3 DNA follows: TGCGCCAGCAGCCACACACCGGACTGGCTGTATGGCTACACCTTC. This codes for CASSHTPDWLYGYTF.

This clone was detected once. The chain is built from TRBV5-4 and TRBJ2-7; TRBD2 is a possible D gene (7 bases). The CDR3 runs to 14 residues. V shed 1 base and J shed 5 bases, with 13 bases lying between them. Germline CDR1 SGHNT, CDR2 YYREEE (reference sequence). CDR3 nucleotide sequence: TGTGCCAGCAGCTTGTACCGGGGGGCCAACGAGCAGTACTTC. It translates to CASSLYRGANEQYF.

The V call is TRBV7-9, the J call TRBJ1-1; maybe TRBD1 (5 bases). Germline V gene sequence: CDR1 SEHNR, CDR2 FQNEAQ (reference sequence). V dropped 1 base and J dropped 4 bases, with 10 bases sitting between them. The CDR3 totals 14 residues. The DNA for the CDR3 is TGTGCCAGCAGCTTAGGGCGGGGCGGCACTGAAGCTTTCTTT. Translating gives CASSLGRGGTEAFF.

The rearrangement links TRBV4-2 to TRBJ2-3; possible D gene TRBD2, 5 bases. The CDR3 consists of 16 residues. Trimming took 6 bases from V and 3 from J, leaving 19 bases between them. Germline values: CDR1 LGHNA, CDR2 YNFKEQ. The CDR3: CASRKSTGISTDTQYF. The CDR3 DNA sequence: TGTGCCAGCAGAAAATCTACGGGAATTTCTACAGATACGCAGTATTTT.

The chain joins TRBV11-3 to TRBJ2-3; 10 nucleotides align to TRBD2. Germline V gives CDR1 SGHNT, CDR2 YENEEA. The CDR3 has 17 residues. J was trimmed by 5 bases and V by 5 bases; bases with no gene match: 13. The CDR3 nucleotides are TGTGCCAGCAGCCCCACCAGCGGGAGGGCCGTGGAAGATACGCAGTATTTT. Residues: CASSPTSGRAVEDTQYF.

Worth noting for this clone: Mismatch with germline at one junction end may stem from a read error. The rearrangement joins TRBV6-1 to TRBJ1-5; unclear D gene. CDR1 is MNHNS and CDR2 is SASEGT in the germline V gene. The CDR3 extends over 14 amino acids. The CDR3 here is CASSEIGSNQSQHF. The DNA of the CDR3 is TGTGCCAGCAGTGAAATAGGGAGCAATCAGTCCCAGCATTTT.

V usage is TRBV5-6 and J usage is TRBJ2-7, with D possibly being TRBD2 (5 bases). There are 14 residues in the CDR3. The ends were cut back, 0 bases at V and 4 bases at J, with 11 bases in the middle. CDR1 is SGHDT, CDR2 YYEEEE, per germline. Written as DNA, the CDR3 is TGTGCCAGCAGCTTGGGAGTACGGGGATACGAGCAGTACTTC. It specifies CASSLGVRGYEQYF.

V and J are TRBV10-3 and TRBJ2-7, with 10 bases matching TRBD1. The CDR3 extends over 14 amino acids. The germline CDR1 and CDR2 sequences are ENHRY and SYGVKD. The trim removed 10 bases at V and 7 bases at J, leaving 13 bases unmatched. The CDR3 region is CATHAGTGDGEQYF. The CDR3 bases are TGTGCCACCCACGCCGGGACAGGGGACGGGGAGCAGTACTTC.

This clone was seen a single time. The CDR3 loop reads CASSGNRGEYGEGYTF. The DNA for the CDR3 is TGTGCCAGCAGTGGCAACAGGGGGGAATACGGAGAAGGCTACACCTTC. The V and J genes are TRBV6-1 and TRBJ1-2; TRBD1 aligns across 8 bases. V was clipped by 4 bases and J by 8 bases; unmatched bases: 15. The V gene's germline CDR1 is MNHNS and CDR2 SASEGT. The CDR3 sequence is 16 residues long.

V is TRBV29-1 and J is TRBJ2-7; TRBD2 aligns across 9 bases. With 7 bases clipped from V and 6 bases from J, the junction kept 10 bases outside the gene matches. Germline V lookup: CDR1 SQVTM, CDR2 ANQGSEA. The CDR3 is 13 residues long. In nucleotides, the CDR3 is TGCAGCGCGATAGCGGGAGAGAATGGCGAGCAGTACTTC. Amino acid sequence: CSAIAGENGEQYF.

This clone appeared once. The rearrangement joins TRBV3-1 (or the pseudogene TRBV3-2) to TRBJ2-1, with 12 bases identical to TRBD2. This CDR3 contains 16 residues. J was trimmed by 2 bases and V by 4 bases; bases with no gene match: 3. CDR1 and CDR2 (germline): LGHDT, YNNKEL (reference sequence). CDR3 residues: CASSRRTSGTYNEQFF. CDR3 in DNA: TGTGCCAGCAGCCGCCGGACTAGCGGGACCTACAATGAGCAGTTCTTC.

This rearrangement joins TRBV5-1 to TRBJ2-1; 13 positions match TRBD2. The CDR3 extends over 14 amino acids. Germline loops: CDR1 SGHRS, CDR2 YFSETQ. The V segment lost 4 bases and the J segment 7 bases; nucleotides outside the gene matches: 2. The CDR3 reads CASSGLAGVNEQFF. For the CDR3, the DNA is TGCGCCAGCAGCGGACTAGCGGGAGTGAATGAGCAGTTCTTC. Full variable domain (remainder filled in from reference TRBV5-1 and TRBJ2-1): KAGVTQTPRYLIKTRGQQVTLSCSPISGHRSVSWYQQTPGQGLQFLFEYFSETQRNKGNFPGRFSGRQFSNSRSEMNVSTLELGDSALYLCASSGLAGVNEQFFGPGTRLTVL.

The chain is built from TRBV7-2 and TRBJ2-2; maybe TRBD1 (6 bases). CDR1 is SGHTA and CDR2 is FQGNSA in the germline V gene. CDR3 length: 14 amino acids. Trimming left V 5 bases short and J 8 bases short, with 15 bases between. CDR3 nucleotides: TGTGCCAGCAGCCCGCTAGGGGGATCGGGGGAGCTGTTTTTT. Translated, it gives CASSPLGGSGELFF. Complete variable domain (other parts from reference TRBV7-2 and TRBJ2-2): GAGVSQSPSNKVTEKGKDVELRCDPISGHTALYWYRQSLGQGLEFLIYFQGNSAPDKSGLPSDRFSAERTGGSVSTLTIQRTQQEDSAVYLCASSPLGGSGELFFGEGSRLTVL.

This clone was detected only once. The rearrangement links TRBV10-3 to TRBJ1-1; D possibly corresponds to TRBD1 (5 bases). Trimming pared 7 bases from V and 9 bases from J, leaving 18 bases between. The germline V gene encodes CDR1 ENHRY and CDR2 SYGVKD. The CDR3 loop spans 13 amino acids. Here the CDR3 DNA reads TGTGCCATCAAGGCCGAACCGGGGACTAAAGCTTTCTTT. Translated, it gives CAIKAEPGTKAFF.